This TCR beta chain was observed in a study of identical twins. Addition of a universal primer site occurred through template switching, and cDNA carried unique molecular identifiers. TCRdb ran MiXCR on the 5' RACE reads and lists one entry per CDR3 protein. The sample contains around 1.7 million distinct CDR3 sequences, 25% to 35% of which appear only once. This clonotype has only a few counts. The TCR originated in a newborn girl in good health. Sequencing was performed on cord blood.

CDR3 DNA: TGTGCCAGCAGTGACCCCGCAATAGCGCATGATTACAATGAGCAGTTCTTC. Protein sequence: CASSDPAIAHDYNEQFF. This rearrangement joins TRBV25-1 to TRBJ2-1, with D possibly TRBD2 on 5 matching bases. The germline CDR1 and CDR2 sequences are MGHDK and SYGVNS. The V gene lost 3 bases and the J gene lost 4 bases, with 19 bases spanning the gap. The CDR3 consists of 17 residues.